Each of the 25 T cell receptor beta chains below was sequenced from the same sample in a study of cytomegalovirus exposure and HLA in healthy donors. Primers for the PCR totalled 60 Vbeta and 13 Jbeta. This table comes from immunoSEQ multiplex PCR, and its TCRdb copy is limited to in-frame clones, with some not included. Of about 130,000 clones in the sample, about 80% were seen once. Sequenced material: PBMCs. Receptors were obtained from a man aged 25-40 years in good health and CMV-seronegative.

The CDR3 loop is CASSYIGQGYNEQFF. DNA for the CDR3: TGTGCCAGCAGCTATATAGGACAGGGATACAATGAGCAGTTCTTC. The chain couples TRBV5-4 to TRBJ2-1, with TRBD1 matching 8 bases. The germline CDR1 and CDR2 sequences are SGHNT and YYREEE (reference sequence). J was trimmed by 4 bases and V by 3 bases; bases with no gene match: 6. The CDR3 sequence is 15 residues long.

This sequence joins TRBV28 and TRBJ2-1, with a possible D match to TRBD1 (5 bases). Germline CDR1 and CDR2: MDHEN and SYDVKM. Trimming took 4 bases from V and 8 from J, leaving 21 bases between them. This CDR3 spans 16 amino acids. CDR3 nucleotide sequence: TGTGCCAGCAGTTCGACAGACTTAGCCCGTTCGCATGAGCAGTTCTTC. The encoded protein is CASSSTDLARSHEQFF.

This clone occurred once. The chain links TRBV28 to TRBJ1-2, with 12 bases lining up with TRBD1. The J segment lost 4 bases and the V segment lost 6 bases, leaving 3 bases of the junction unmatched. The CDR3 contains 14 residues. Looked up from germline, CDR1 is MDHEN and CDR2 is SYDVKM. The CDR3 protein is CASSPGQGAYGYTF. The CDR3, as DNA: TGTGCCAGCAGCCCGGGACAGGGGGCCTATGGCTACACCTTC.

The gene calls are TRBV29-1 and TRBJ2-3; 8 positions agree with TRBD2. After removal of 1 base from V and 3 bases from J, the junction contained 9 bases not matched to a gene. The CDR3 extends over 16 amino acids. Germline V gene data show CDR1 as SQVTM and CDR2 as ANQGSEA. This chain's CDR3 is CSVEAGELAVTDTQYF. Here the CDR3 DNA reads TGCAGCGTTGAAGCTGGTGAACTAGCGGTGACAGATACGCAGTATTTT.

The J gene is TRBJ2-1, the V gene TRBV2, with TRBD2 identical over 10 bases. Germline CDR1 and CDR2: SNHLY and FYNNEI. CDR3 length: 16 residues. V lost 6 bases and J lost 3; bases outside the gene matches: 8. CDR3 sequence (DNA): TGTGCCAGCAGCCGACCCGGGACTAGCGACTACAATGAGCAGTTCTTC. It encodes CASSRPGTSDYNEQFF.

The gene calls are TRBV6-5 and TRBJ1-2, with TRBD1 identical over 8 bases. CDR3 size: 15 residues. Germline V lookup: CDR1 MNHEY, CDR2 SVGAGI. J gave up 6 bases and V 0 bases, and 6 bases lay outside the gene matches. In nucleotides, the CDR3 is TGTGCCAGCAGTTACTCGATAGGACAGGGCCATGGCTACACCTTC. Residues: CASSYSIGQGHGYTF.

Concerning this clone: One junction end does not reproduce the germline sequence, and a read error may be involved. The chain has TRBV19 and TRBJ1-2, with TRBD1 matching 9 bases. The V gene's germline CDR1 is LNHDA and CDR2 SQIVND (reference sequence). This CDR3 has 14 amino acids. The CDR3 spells CASSITGGADGYPF. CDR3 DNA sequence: TGTGCCAGTAGTATAACAGGGGGCGCGGATGGCTACCCCTTC.

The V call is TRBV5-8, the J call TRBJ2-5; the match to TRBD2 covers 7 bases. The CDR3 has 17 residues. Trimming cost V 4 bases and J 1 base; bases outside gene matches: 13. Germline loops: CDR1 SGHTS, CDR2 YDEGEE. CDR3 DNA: TGTGCCAGCAGCAGTTTCGGCGGGAGCATTCCCCAAGAGACCCAGTACTTC. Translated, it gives CASSSFGGSIPQETQYF.

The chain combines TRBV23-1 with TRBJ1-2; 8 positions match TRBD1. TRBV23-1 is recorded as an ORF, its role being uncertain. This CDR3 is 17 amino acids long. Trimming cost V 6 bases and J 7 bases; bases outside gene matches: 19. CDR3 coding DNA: TGCGCCAGCAGCCCCAGGGACAGGATCCAACCCAGAAGTGGCTACACCTTC. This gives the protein CASSPRDRIQPRSGYTF.

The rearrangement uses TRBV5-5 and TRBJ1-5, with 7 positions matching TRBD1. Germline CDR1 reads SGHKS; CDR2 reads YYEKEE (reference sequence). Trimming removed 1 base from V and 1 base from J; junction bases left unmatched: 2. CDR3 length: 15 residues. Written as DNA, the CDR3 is TGTGCCAGCAGCTTGAGACAGGGCAGCAATCAGCCCCAGCATTTT. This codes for CASSLRQGSNQPQHF.

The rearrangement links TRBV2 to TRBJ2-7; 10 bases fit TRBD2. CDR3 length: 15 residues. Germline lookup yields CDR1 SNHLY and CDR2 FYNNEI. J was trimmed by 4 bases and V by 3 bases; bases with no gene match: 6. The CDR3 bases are TGTGCCAGCAGTGACTTGGCTAGCGGGAGTTACGAGCAGTACTTC. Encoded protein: CASSDLASGSYEQYF.

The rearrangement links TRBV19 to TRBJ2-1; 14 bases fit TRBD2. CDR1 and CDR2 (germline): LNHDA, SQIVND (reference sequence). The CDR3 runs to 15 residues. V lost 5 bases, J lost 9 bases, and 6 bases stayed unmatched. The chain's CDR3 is CASSDKTSGRVEQFF. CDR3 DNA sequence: TGTGCCAGTAGTGACAAGACTAGCGGGAGGGTTGAGCAGTTCTTC.

The CDR3 DNA reads TGTGCCAGCAGTCCTACTCGACAGGGATTTTATGGCTACACCTTC. This gives the protein CASSPTRQGFYGYTF. The V and J genes are TRBV27 and TRBJ1-2; TRBD1 aligns across 7 bases. The J segment lost 5 bases and the V segment lost 5 bases, leaving 11 bases of the junction unmatched. The length of the CDR3 is 15 residues. Germline V lookup: CDR1 MNHEY, CDR2 SMNVEV (reference sequence).

This CDR3 reads CSVVGDRPEQYF. CDR3 in DNA: TGCAGCGTTGTGGGAGATAGACCCGAGCAGTACTTC. V and J are TRBV29-1 and TRBJ2-7, with TRBD2 as a possible D gene (5 bases). CDR3 size: 12 residues. V shed 4 bases and J shed 6 bases, with 13 bases lying between them. Germline CDR1 SQVTM, CDR2 ANQGSEA.

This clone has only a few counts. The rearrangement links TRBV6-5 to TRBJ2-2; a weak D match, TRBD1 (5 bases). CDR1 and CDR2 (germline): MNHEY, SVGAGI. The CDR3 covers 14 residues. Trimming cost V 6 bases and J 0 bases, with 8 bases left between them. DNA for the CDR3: TGTGCCAGCAGCCAGGGCACGAACACCGGGGAGCTGTTTTTT. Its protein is CASSQGTNTGELFF.

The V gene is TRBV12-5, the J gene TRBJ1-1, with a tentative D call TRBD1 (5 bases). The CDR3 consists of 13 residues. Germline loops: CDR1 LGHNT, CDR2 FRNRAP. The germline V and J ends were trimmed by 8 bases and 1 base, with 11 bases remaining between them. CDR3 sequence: CASRGGENTEAFF. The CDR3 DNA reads TGTGCTAGTCGGGGGGGGGAGAACACTGAAGCTTTCTTT.

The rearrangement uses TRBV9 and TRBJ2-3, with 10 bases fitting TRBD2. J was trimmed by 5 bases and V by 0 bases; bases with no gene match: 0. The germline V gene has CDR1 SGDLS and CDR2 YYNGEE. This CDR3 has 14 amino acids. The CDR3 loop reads CASSVGLAGDTQYF. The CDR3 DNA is TGTGCCAGCAGCGTAGGACTAGCGGGAGATACGCAGTATTTT.

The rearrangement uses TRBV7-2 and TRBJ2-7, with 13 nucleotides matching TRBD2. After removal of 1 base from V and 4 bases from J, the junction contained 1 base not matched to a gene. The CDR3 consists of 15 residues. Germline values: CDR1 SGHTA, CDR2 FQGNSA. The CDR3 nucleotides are TGTGCCAGCAGCTTAGGACTAGCGGGAGGTTACGAGCAGTACTTC. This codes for CASSLGLAGGYEQYF. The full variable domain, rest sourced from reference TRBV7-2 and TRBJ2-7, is GAGVSQSPSNKVTEKGKDVELRCDPISGHTALYWYRQSLGQGLEFLIYFQGNSAPDKSGLPSDRFSAERTGGSVSTLTIQRTQQEDSAVYLCASSLGLAGGYEQYFGPGTRLTVT.

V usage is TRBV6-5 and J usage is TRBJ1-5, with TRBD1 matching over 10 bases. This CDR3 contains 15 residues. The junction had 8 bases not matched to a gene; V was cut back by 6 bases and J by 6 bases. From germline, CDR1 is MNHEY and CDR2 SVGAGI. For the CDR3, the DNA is TGTGCCAGCAGGCCTGGGCGGACAGGGGGTCAGCCCCAGCATTTT. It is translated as CASRPGRTGGQPQHF.

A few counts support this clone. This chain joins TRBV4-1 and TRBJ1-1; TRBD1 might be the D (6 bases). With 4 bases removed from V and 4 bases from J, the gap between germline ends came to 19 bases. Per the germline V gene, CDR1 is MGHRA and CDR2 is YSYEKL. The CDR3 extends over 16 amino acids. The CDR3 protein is CASSPIFRGASTEAFF. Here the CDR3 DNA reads TGCGCCAGCAGCCCGATCTTCAGGGGAGCGAGCACTGAAGCTTTCTTT.

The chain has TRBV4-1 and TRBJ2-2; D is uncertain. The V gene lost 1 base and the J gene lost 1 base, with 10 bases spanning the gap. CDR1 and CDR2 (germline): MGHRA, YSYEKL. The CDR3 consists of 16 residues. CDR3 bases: TGCGCCAGCAGCCAAGTTCCCTACCAGAACACCGGGGAGCTGTTTTTT. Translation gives CASSQVPYQNTGELFF.

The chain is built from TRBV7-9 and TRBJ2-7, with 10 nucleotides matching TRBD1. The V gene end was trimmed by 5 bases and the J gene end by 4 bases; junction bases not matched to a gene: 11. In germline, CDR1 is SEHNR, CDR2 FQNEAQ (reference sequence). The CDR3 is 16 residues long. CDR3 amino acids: CASSASPGTGVYEQYF. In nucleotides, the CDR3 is TGTGCCAGCAGCGCTTCCCCCGGGACAGGGGTTTACGAGCAGTACTTC. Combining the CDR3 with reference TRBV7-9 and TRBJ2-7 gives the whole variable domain DTGVSQNPRHKITKRGQNVTFRCDPISEHNRLYWYRQTLGQGPEFLTYFQNEAQLEKSRLLSDRFSAERPKGSFSTLEIQRTEQGDSAMYLCASSASPGTGVYEQYFGPGTRLTVT.

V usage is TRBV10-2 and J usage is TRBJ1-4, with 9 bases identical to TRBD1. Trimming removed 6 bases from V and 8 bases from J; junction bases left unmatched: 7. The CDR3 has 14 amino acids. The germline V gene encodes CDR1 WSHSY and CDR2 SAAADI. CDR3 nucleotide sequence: TGCGCCAGCAGAACAGGGGGCTTTAGCGAAAAACTGTTTTTT. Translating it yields CASRTGGFSEKLFF.

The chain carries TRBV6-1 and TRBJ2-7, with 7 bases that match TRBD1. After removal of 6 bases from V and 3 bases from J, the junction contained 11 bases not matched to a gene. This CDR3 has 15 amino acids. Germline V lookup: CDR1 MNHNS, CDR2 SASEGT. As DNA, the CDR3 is TGTGCCAGCAGAGACAGACAGGGTCCTCACTACGAGCAGTACTTC. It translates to CASRDRQGPHYEQYF.

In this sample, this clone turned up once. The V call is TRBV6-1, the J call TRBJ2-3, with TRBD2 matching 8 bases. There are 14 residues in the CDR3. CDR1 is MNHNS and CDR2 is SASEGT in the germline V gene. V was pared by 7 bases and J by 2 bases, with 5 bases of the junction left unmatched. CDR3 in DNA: TGTGCCAGCAACCCAGCGGGAGCCACAGATACGCAGTATTTT. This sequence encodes CASNPAGATDTQYF.